This T cell receptor (beta chain) was retrieved from a study of blood T cell repertoires in COVID-19. For the study at large: COVID-19 samples from acute and convalescent phases originated in the United States, Italy and Spain. T cells, B-cell-depleted T cells, or PBMCs supplied cDNA or gDNA.

As processed by the authors: Counts of nucleated cells, estimated from reference gene primer amplification, were obtained. Sequencing used immunoSEQ multiplex PCR; TCRdb keeps in-frame clones, though not all of them. Clone size and V and J calls were adopted from that table, with D and trimming inferred from the DNA. The sample contains 150,000 to 180,000 clones, nearly 80% of which appear only once. CDR1 is MNHNS, CDR2 SASEGT, per germline. This CDR3 comprises 17 residues. Deletions cut 4 bases from V and 0 bases from J, with 18 bases between. The chain joins TRBV6-1 to TRBJ1-2; D is perhaps TRBD1 (6 bases). This TCR came from a man older than 75 with acute or convalescent COVID-19. Sequencing input: peripheral blood. CDR3 sequence (DNA): TGTGCCAGCAGTGGTGGGCCAGGGGCGGGAGCTAACTATGGCTACACCTTC. Residues: CASSGGPGAGANYGYTF.